A selection of T cell receptor beta chains follows, all from one sample in a study of cytomegalovirus exposure and HLA in healthy donors. The method was immunoSEQ multiplex PCR; TCRdb's version includes in-frame clones alone and lacks a portion of them. The sample has about 200,000 clones, 83% seen once. Source material: PBMCs. The source is a man between 40 and 49 years old in good health and CMV-seropositive. Each CDR3 is given without its conserved first and last residue. A D gene is named only where the DNA matches it firmly.

13 | TRBJ1-3 | . | TRBV7-9 | ASSLGEASGNTIY
11 | TRBJ1-4 | TRBD1 | TRBV29-1 | SVAQGVGEKLF
13 | TRBJ2-7 | TRBD1 | TRBV14 | ASSTSRQGRGEQY
15 | TRBJ2-3 | TRBD2 | TRBV15 | ATSRERSSGRSDTQY
11 | TRBJ1-1 | . | TRBV7-2 | ASSLAGQTEAF
14 | TRBJ2-3 | . | TRBV5-1 | ASSLGRGRQVVAQY
14 | TRBJ2-7 | TRBD2 | TRBV5-1 | ASSPGIGGGSYEQY
13 | TRBJ2-7 | . | TRBV4-3 | ASSQESTGWVGQY
11 | TRBJ1-2 | . | TRBV10-3 | AISDSGGLGYT
13 | TRBJ2-1 | TRBD1 | TRBV28 | ASSLDRSSYNEQF
13 | TRBJ2-2 | . | TRBV11-1 | ASRLRVADTGELF
11 | TRBJ2-7 | TRBD1 | TRBV6-1 | AIDRTGNGEQY
11 | TRBJ2-1 | . | TRBV29-1 | SVEDVAGWEQF
14 | TRBJ2-1 | TRBD1 | TRBV5-1 | ASSLQGIDSYNEQF
11 | . | TRBD1 | TRBV29-1 | SVQDREPYEQY
11 | TRBJ2-5 | TRBD1 | TRBV5-7 | ASSSGQGETQY
14 | TRBJ1-1 | . | TRBV25-1 | ASSEKMRVNSAEAF
13 | TRBJ2-7 | . | TRBV10-3 | AIRDRDTDSYEQY
12 | TRBJ1-1 | . | TRBV28 | ASSLGGMNTEAF
13 | TRBJ2-3 | TRBD2 | TRBV2 | ASSQTSGSADTQY
12 | TRBJ1-1 | . | TRBV5-6 | ASSYGTGGAGAF
11 | TRBJ1-2 | TRBD1 | TRBV13 | ASRARGHYGYT
13 | TRBJ1-1 | TRBD1 | TRBV4-1 | ASSQEGQGFAEAF
13 | TRBJ2-3 | TRBD2 | TRBV6-5 | ASSYSGLAGDTQY
10 | . | TRBD1 | TRBV6-6 | ASSPTGREQY
12 | TRBJ1-5 | . | TRBV2 | ASSESTANQPQH
12 | TRBJ2-7 | TRBD1 | TRBV5-1 | ASSLAGQTYEQY
13 | TRBJ1-5 | . | TRBV18 | ASSPAKYSNQPQH
11 | TRBJ2-2 | . | TRBV6-5 | ASREQNTGELF
13 | . | TRBD1 | TRBV27 | ASSFGVQGAYEQY
14 | TRBJ2-7 | . | TRBV4-3 | ASSQGLNSVLGEQY
13 | TRBJ2-5 | TRBD2 | TRBV27 | ASSPGAGARETQY
10 | TRBJ1-1 | . | TRBV11-2 | ASSLGTVKAF
14 | TRBJ2-3 | TRBD2 | TRBV2 | ASSEQGGGGTDTQY
11 | TRBJ2-3 | . | TRBV6-5 | ASSYDNTDTQY
11 | TRBJ1-5 | . | TRBV5-1 | ASSPSPGQPQH
11 | TRBJ1-5 | . | TRBV28 | ASSRQEDQPQH
13 | TRBJ2-1 | . | TRBV21-1 | ASSKGLAVLLEQF